This T cell receptor beta chain was captured in a study of T-cell reconstitution after alpha-beta-depleted transplantation in children. Study results and limitations: Reported findings indicate that, about two months after transplant, alpha-beta T cells came from several hundred expanded clones, which were derived from non-depleted graft cells. After one year, T-cell counts and TCRbeta diversity mostly came from new T cells. Some patients' high day-60 TCRbeta diversity was attributed to recipient cells surviving conditioning.

Unique molecular identifiers were incorporated into the prepared TCRbeta library. TCRdb processed the PCR reads anew with MiXCR; each CDR3 protein has one entry. The sample includes roughly 300,000 distinct CDR3 sequences, under 14% of them seen just once. This clonotype was observed many times. Its target is not known. V dropped 3 bases and J dropped 5 bases, with 9 bases sitting between them. The CDR3 extends over 12 amino acids. Germline CDR1 is DFQATT and CDR2 is SNEGSKA (reference sequence). This clonotype was sampled from a male patient aged 2 to 9 who had a stem cell transplant for chronic granulomatous disease, so the T cells may come from the graft donor. The chain couples TRBV20-1 to TRBJ2-3; D may be TRBD1 (6 bases). This specimen was peripheral blood, taken 180 days after TCRalphabeta/CD19-depleted stem cell transplant. The chain's CDR3 is CSASPQGDTQYF. The CDR3 coding sequence is TGCAGTGCTAGCCCACAGGGAGATACGCAGTATTTT.